These 7 T cell receptor beta chains share one sample of origin, sequenced in a study of cytomegalovirus exposure and HLA in healthy donors. PCR amplification relied on 60 Vbeta primers (plus 13 Jbeta primers). Assay: immunoSEQ multiplex PCR; the TCRdb copy retains only in-frame clones and omits some. The data show approximately 100,000 clones, roughly 80% seen once. What was sequenced was PBMCs. The receptors were sampled from a female donor in good health and CMV-seronegative.

The chain carries TRBV30 and TRBJ2-7; D remains ambiguous. V lost 7 bases and J lost 2, with 15 bases in between. CDR1 GTSNPN and CDR2 SVGIG come from the germline V gene (reference sequence). The CDR3 runs to 13 residues. The CDR3 sequence: CAFQAAQTYEQYF. CDR3 nucleotides: TGTGCCTTTCAGGCCGCACAGACCTACGAGCAGTACTTC.

V usage is TRBV5-1 and J usage is TRBJ2-3; no clear D gene. Germline CDR1 SGHRS, CDR2 YFSETQ. The CDR3 has 15 residues. V lost 0 bases and J 3 bases, leaving 11 bases between the germline ends. DNA for the CDR3: TGCGCCAGCAGCTTGGCCTTGGGCCCGACAGATACGCAGTATTTT. It is translated as CASSLALGPTDTQYF.

This chain joins TRBV19 and TRBJ1-6; TRBD1 aligns across 9 bases. The CDR3 sequence is 14 residues long. The germline V gene encodes CDR1 LNHDA and CDR2 SQIVND (reference sequence). With V trimmed by 6 bases and J by 7 bases, 4 bases remained unmatched. The CDR3 nucleotides are TGTGCCAGTAGCCTCGGACAGGGGAATTCACCCCTCCACTTT. Translation: CASSLGQGNSPLHF. Supplemented by reference TRBV19 and TRBJ1-6, the full variable domain reads DGGITQSPKYLFRKEGQNVTLSCEQNLNHDAMYWYRQDPGQGLRLIYYSQIVNDFQKGDIAEGYSVSREKKESFPLTVTSAQKNPTAFYLCASSLGQGNSPLHFGNGTRLTVT.

The chain employs TRBV6-1 and TRBJ2-2, with a possible D match to TRBD2 (6 bases). CDR1 MNHNS and CDR2 SASEGT come from the germline V gene. Trimming stripped 3 bases from V and 5 bases from J, with 19 bases between. The CDR3 is 17 residues long. Written as DNA, the CDR3 is TGTGCCAGCAGTGACCTTTCGGGGCGGGGAAGGACCGGGGAGCTGTTTTTT. As protein: CASSDLSGRGRTGELFF.

The CDR3: CASSPTFRQSAHTEAFF. Here the CDR3 DNA reads TGTGCCAGCAGCCCTACTTTCCGACAGTCCGCCCACACTGAAGCTTTCTTT. The genes are TRBV14 and TRBJ1-1; tentatively, D is TRBD1 (5 bases). The V and J ends lost 4 bases and 3 bases respectively, with 21 bases between them. The CDR3 is made up of 17 amino acids. Germline loops: CDR1 SGHDN, CDR2 FVKESK.

This CDR3 reads CASGGYTGELFF. For the CDR3, the DNA is TGTGCCAGCGGGGGGTACACCGGGGAGCTGTTTTTT. The chain employs TRBV7-3 and TRBJ2-2; TRBD2 is a possible D gene (6 bases). The CDR3 consists of 12 residues. Germline lookup yields CDR1 SGHTA and CDR2 FQGTGA. The V end lost 8 bases, the J end lost 3 bases, and 7 bases lay between the germline ends.

The genes are TRBV4-2 and TRBJ1-3, with D hard to call. V gave up 6 bases and J gave up 3 bases, with 12 bases separating them. CDR1 is LGHNA and CDR2 is YNFKEQ in the germline V gene. This CDR3 contains 14 residues. CDR3 sequence (DNA): TGTGCCAGCAGGCGGTCTGGAAGTGGAAACACCATATATTTT. This sequence encodes CASRRSGSGNTIYF.